The 3 T cell receptor beta chains listed next were all sequenced from one sample in a study of cytomegalovirus exposure and HLA in healthy donors. The PCR contained 60 Vbeta and 13 Jbeta primers. Assay: immunoSEQ multiplex PCR; the TCRdb copy retains only in-frame clones and omits some. The sample contains under 85,000 clones, 60% to 80% of which appear only once. Sequenced input: PBMCs. Every receptor here comes from a middle-aged woman in good health and CMV-seropositive.

This rearrangement joins TRBV6-5 to TRBJ1-2; 10 bases map to TRBD1. The trim removed 6 bases at V and 7 bases at J, leaving 5 bases unmatched. CDR3 length: 13 residues. Germline CDR1 and CDR2: MNHEY and SVGAGI. CDR3 DNA sequence: TGTGCCAGCAGGGGACAGGGGCCGGGTGGCTACACCTTC. Protein: CASRGQGPGGYTF.

This chain joins TRBV18 and TRBJ2-3; D is uncertain. Germline V CDR1 and CDR2: KGHSH, LQKENI. The CDR3 runs 12 residues. The V end lost 4 bases, the J end lost 4 bases, and 6 bases lay between the germline ends. In DNA form, the CDR3 reads TGTGCCAGCTCACTCTACGCAGATACGCAGTATTTT. Translated: CASSLYADTQYF. The full variable domain, completed using reference TRBV18 and TRBJ2-3, is NAGVMQNPRHLVRRRGQEARLRCSPMKGHSHVYWYRQLPEEGLKFMVYLQKENIIDESGMPKERFSAEFPKEGPSILRIQQVVRGDSAAYFCASSLYADTQYFGPGTRLTVL.

V usage is TRBV28 and J usage is TRBJ1-5, with TRBD1 matching over 9 bases. Trimming at V came to 7 bases and at J to 7 bases, leaving 11 bases not matched to a gene. The CDR3 consists of 15 residues. Germline loops: CDR1 MDHEN, CDR2 SYDVKM. CDR3 sequence reads: CASNEDRDREQPQHF. Here the CDR3 DNA reads TGTGCCAGCAACGAGGACCGGGACAGGGAGCAGCCCCAGCATTTT.